The entry below describes one T cell receptor (beta chain). The data originate from a study of T-cell reconstitution after alpha-beta-depleted transplantation in children. Unique molecular identifiers were used to barcode this TCRbeta library. TCRdb itself ran the PCR reads through MiXCR, one entry per CDR3 protein. This table has more than 450,000 distinct CDR3 sequences, around 16% appearing once. V gave up 0 bases and J gave up 4 bases, with 11 bases separating them. Per germline, CDR1 SGHRS and CDR2 YFSETQ. The CDR3 loop spans 14 amino acids. V and J are TRBV5-1 and TRBJ2-7; perhaps D is TRBD1 or TRBD2 (5 bases each). The material was PBMCs from the stem cell graft donor, obtained from the stem cell graft. The receptor was isolated from a human donor who donated a stem cell graft to a child with acute lymphoblastic leukemia. The CDR3 is CASSLGGAQYEQYF. The CDR3 DNA follows: TGCGCCAGCAGCTTGGGAGGGGCGCAATACGAGCAGTACTTC.